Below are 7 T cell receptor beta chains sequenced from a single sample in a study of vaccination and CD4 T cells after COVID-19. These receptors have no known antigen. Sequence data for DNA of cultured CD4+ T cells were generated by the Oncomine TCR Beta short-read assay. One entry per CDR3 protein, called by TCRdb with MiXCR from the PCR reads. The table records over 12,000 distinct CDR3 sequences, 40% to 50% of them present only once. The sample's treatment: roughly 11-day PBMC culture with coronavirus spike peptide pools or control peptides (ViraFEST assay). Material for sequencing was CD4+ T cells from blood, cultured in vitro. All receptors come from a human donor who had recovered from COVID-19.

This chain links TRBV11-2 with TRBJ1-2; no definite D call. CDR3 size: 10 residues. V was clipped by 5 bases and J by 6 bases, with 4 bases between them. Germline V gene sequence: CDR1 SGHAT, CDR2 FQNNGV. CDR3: CASSADGYTF. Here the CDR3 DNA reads TGTGCCAGCAGCGCGGATGGCTACACCTTC.

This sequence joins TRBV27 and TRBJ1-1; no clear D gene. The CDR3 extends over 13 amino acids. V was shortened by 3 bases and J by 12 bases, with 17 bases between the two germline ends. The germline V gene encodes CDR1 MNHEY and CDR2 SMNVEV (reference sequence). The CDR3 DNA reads TGTGCCAGCAGTTTTGATCTAGGTTTCGGAACTTTCTTT. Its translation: CASSFDLGFGTFF.

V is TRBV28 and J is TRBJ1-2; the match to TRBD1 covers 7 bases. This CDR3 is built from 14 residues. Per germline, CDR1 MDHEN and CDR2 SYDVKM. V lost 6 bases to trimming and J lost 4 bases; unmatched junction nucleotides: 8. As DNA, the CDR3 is TGTGCCAGCAGACAGGGGCTGTCGTTCTATGGCTACACCTTC. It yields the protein CASRQGLSFYGYTF.

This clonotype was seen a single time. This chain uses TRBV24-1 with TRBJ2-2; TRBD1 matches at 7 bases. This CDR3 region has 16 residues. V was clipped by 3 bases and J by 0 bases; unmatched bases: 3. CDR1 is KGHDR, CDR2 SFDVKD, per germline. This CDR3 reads CATSDQGTANTGELFF. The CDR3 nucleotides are TGTGCCACCAGTGATCAGGGGACAGCGAACACCGGGGAGCTGTTTTTT.

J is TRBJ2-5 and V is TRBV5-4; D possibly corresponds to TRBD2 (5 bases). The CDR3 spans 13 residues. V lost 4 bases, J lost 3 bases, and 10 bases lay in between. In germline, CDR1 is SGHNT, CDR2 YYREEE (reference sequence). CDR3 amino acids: CASSPGIEETQYF. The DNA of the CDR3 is TGTGCCAGCAGCCCGGGGATCGAAGAGACCCAGTACTTC.

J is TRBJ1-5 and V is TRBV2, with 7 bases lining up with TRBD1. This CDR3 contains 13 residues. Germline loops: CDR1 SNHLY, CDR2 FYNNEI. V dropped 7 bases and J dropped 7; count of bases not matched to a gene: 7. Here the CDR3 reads CASTLDRRQPQHF. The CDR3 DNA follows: TGTGCCAGCACTTTGGACAGGAGGCAGCCCCAGCATTTT.

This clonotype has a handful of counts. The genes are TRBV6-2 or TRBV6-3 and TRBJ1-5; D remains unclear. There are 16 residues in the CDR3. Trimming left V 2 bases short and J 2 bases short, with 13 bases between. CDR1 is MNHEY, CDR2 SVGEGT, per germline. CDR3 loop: CASSYKRAIGNQPQHF. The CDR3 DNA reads TGTGCCAGCAGTTACAAGAGGGCTATTGGCAATCAGCCCCAGCATTTT.